The present T cell receptor beta chain was sequenced within a study of CD8 T cells in Susac syndrome. General study points: The TCR sequencing and HLA analysis in the study involved a relatively small number of individuals, as the study acknowledged.

Points on this clonotype: The antigen is not known.

RNA in amounts of about 0.45 to 1 ug was reverse transcribed with random hexamers. Amplification of TCR beta CDR3 across 54 Vbeta and 13 Jbeta was performed with immunoSEQ multiplex PCR. TCRdb redid the calling of the immunoSEQ multiplex PCR reads with MiXCR, one entry per CDR3 protein. The table shows about 150,000 distinct CDR3 sequences, with approximately 93% occurring only once. The TEMRA cells underwent FACS enrichment, while the CD8+ and CD4+ T cells underwent negative isolation. Sequenced sample: CD4+ T cells from PBMCs. This receptor was taken from a human donor with multiple sclerosis.

The DNA for the CDR3 is TGCAGTGCCACGGAAAGGGTCGTTTTTGAAGCTTTCTTT. Its protein product is CSATERVVFEAFF. This rearrangement joins TRBV20-1 to TRBJ1-1; D gene uncertain. V lost 6 bases and J lost 7, with 18 bases in between. In germline, CDR1 is DFQATT, CDR2 SNEGSKA (reference sequence). There are 13 residues in the CDR3.